The next 18 T cell receptor beta chains were all read from a single sample in a study of memory CD4+ T cells and cytomegalovirus serostatus. The table came from immunoSEQ multiplex PCR; TCRdb's copy has only in-frame clones and leaves some out. The sample carries tens of thousands of clones, around 83% recorded once. Single viable CD3+CD4+CD8-CD45RO+ cells were sorted as the memory CD4+ T cells. The specimen sequenced was memory CD4+ T cells from blood. These receptors were obtained from an adult in good health and CMV-seropositive.

The chain recombines TRBV4-2 with TRBJ2-5; perhaps D is TRBD1 or TRBD2 (6 bases each). V gave up 2 bases and J gave up 5 bases, with 18 bases separating them. There are 16 residues in the CDR3. Germline V gives CDR1 LGHNA, CDR2 YNFKEQ. CDR3 DNA: TGTGCCAGCAGCCAAAGCGGCGGCAGGGGAGGCGAGACCCAGTACTTC. Its protein product is CASSQSGGRGGETQYF.

In DNA form, the CDR3 reads TGTGCCAGCAGCTCTGCTGCCCATACGCAGTATTTT. Protein product: CASSSAAHTQYF. V usage is TRBV5-6 and J usage is TRBJ2-3; D uncertain. Per germline, CDR1 SGHDT and CDR2 YYEEEE. The CDR3 runs 12 residues. V was pared by 3 bases and J by 7 bases, with 9 bases between.

This chain joins TRBV19 and TRBJ1-1; D unresolved. V dropped 2 bases and J dropped 0 bases, with 10 bases sitting between them. Germline lookup yields CDR1 LNHDA and CDR2 SQIVND (reference sequence). CDR3 length: 15 residues. CDR3 DNA sequence: TGTGCCAGTAGTATAAACAGCTTCATGAACACTGAAGCTTTCTTT. It codes for CASSINSFMNTEAFF.

The chain's CDR3 is CASVKQGGYTF. Here the CDR3 DNA reads TGTGCCAGCGTAAAACAGGGCGGCTACACCTTC. The rearrangement links TRBV6-6 to TRBJ1-2; weak D call: TRBD1 (6 bases). Germline CDR1 and CDR2: MNHNY and SVGAGI (reference sequence). The CDR3 spans 11 residues. V was cut by 8 bases and J by 8 bases, with 12 bases left in between.

The CDR3, as DNA: TGTGCCAGCAGTCCCTCCGGGGATTATCATGGCTACACCTTC. Its translation: CASSPSGDYHGYTF. The genes are TRBV6-6 and TRBJ1-2; no clear D gene. The CDR3 runs to 14 residues. From germline, CDR1 is MNHNY and CDR2 SVGAGI (reference sequence). Between the trimmed V and J ends, which lost 5 bases and 6 bases, there was a span of 16 bases.

CDR3 in amino acids: CASSLHPNYGYTF. CDR3 nucleotide sequence: TGTGCCAGCAGCTTACATCCGAACTATGGCTACACCTTC. The chain carries TRBV5-4 and TRBJ1-2, with unresolved D. From germline, CDR1 is SGHNT and CDR2 YYREEE (reference sequence). V dropped 2 bases and J dropped 2 bases, with 7 bases sitting between them. The CDR3 is 13 residues long.

The V and J genes are TRBV28 and TRBJ2-6; D gene unclear. V shed 3 bases and J shed 0 bases, with 9 bases lying between them. CDR1 is MDHEN, CDR2 SYDVKM, per germline. There are 16 residues in the CDR3. For the CDR3, the DNA is TGTGCCAGCAGTTTCGGTGGGAACTCTGGGGCCAACGTCCTGACTTTC. Translated, it gives CASSFGGNSGANVLTF.

The CDR3 sequence: CASRNRGAGELFF. DNA of the CDR3: TGTGCCAGCAGAAACAGGGGGGCCGGGGAGCTGTTTTTT. The chain links TRBV27 to TRBJ2-2; TRBD1 matches 8 bases. Per germline, CDR1 MNHEY and CDR2 SMNVEV (reference sequence). J lost 6 bases, V lost 6 bases, and 3 bases had no gene match. The CDR3 is 13 residues long.

For the CDR3, the DNA is TGTGCCAGCAGCTTTGGGAGCACCCAGTACTTC. This codes for CASSFGSTQYF. This rearrangement joins TRBV11-2 to TRBJ2-5; the D gene is possibly TRBD2 (5 bases). CDR3 length: 11 residues. The germline CDR1 and CDR2 sequences are SGHAT and FQNNGV. Trimming pared 3 bases from V and 8 bases from J, leaving 7 bases between. The full variable domain, completed using reference TRBV11-2 and TRBJ2-5, is EAGVAQSPRYKIIEKRQSVAFWCNPISGHATLYWYQQILGQGPKLLIQFQNNGVVDDSQLPKDRFSAERLKGVDSTLKIQPAKLEDSAVYLCASSFGSTQYFGPGTRLLVL.

This chain links TRBV28 with TRBJ1-2; 7 bases fit TRBD1. CDR1 and CDR2 from the germline V gene are MDHEN and SYDVKM. The CDR3 runs to 16 residues. Trimming cost V 3 bases and J 2 bases; bases outside gene matches: 9. In nucleotides, the CDR3 is TGTGCCAGCAGTTTTCTTCCTGCGACAGGGAACTATGGCTACACCTTC. Translated, it gives CASSFLPATGNYGYTF.

This chain connects TRBV15 to TRBJ2-5, with a weak D call TRBD1 (6 bases). CDR1 and CDR2 from the germline V gene are LNHNV and YYDKDF (reference sequence). The V end was cut by 7 bases, the J end by 2 bases, with 11 bases between. The CDR3 runs to 13 residues. The CDR3 protein is CATTRQEQETQYF. CDR3 DNA: TGTGCCACCACCCGACAGGAGCAAGAGACCCAGTACTTC.

This chain uses TRBV11-2 with TRBJ2-2; perhaps TRBD1 as D (5 bases). The V and J ends lost 5 bases and 7 bases respectively, with 14 bases between them. Germline V gene sequence: CDR1 SGHAT, CDR2 FQNNGV. CDR3 size: 14 residues. The CDR3 region is CASSIMTVGGELFF. The CDR3 DNA is TGTGCCAGCAGCATAATGACAGTTGGCGGGGAGCTGTTTTTT.

The genes are TRBV5-1 and TRBJ2-7; D unresolved. In germline, CDR1 is SGHRS, CDR2 YFSETQ. The CDR3 spans 16 residues. V was cut by 0 bases and J by 5 bases, with 18 bases left in between. CDR3 sequence (DNA): TGCGCCAGCAGCTTGGGCGCGCTCCTGGGCAGCGACGAGCAGTACTTC. Amino acid sequence: CASSLGALLGSDEQYF.

The chain carries TRBV4-1 and TRBJ2-1, with 8 bases matching TRBD1. The CDR3 is made up of 17 amino acids. Losses at the gene ends were 4 bases for V and 7 bases for J; bases not matched to a gene: 15. Germline CDR1 reads MGHRA; CDR2 reads YSYEKL. The DNA of the CDR3 is TGCGCCAGCAGCCGCGCCCCAGGACAGGGACTGGGGAATGAGCAGTTCTTC. Its translation is CASSRAPGQGLGNEQFF.

The chain carries TRBV18 and TRBJ2-2, with no clear D. The CDR3 is 14 residues long. Germline V gives CDR1 KGHSH, CDR2 LQKENI. Trimming cost V 3 bases and J 5 bases, with 10 bases left between them. CDR3 sequence: CASSPAVGTGELFF. CDR3 coding DNA: TGTGCCAGCTCACCCGCGGTAGGGACCGGGGAGCTGTTTTTT. Combining the CDR3 with reference TRBV18 and TRBJ2-2 gives the whole variable domain NAGVMQNPRHLVRRRGQEARLRCSPMKGHSHVYWYRQLPEEGLKFMVYLQKENIIDESGMPKERFSAEFPKEGPSILRIQQVVRGDSAAYFCASSPAVGTGELFFGEGSRLTVL.

This CDR3 is CASSWTGQAGANVLTF. The DNA for the CDR3 is TGTGCCAGCAGCTGGACAGGGCAGGCTGGGGCCAACGTCCTGACTTTC. The genes are TRBV7-2 and TRBJ2-6; 8 bases map to TRBD1. The V and J ends lost 4 bases and 2 bases, in that order; junction bases with no gene match: 4. CDR3 length equals 16 residues. Germline CDR1 and CDR2: SGHTA and FQGNSA.

This chain uses TRBV11-3 with TRBJ2-5; unclear D gene. CDR3 length equals 15 residues. Germline assignment: CDR1 SGHNT and CDR2 YENEEA. V was shortened by 1 base and J by 1 base, with 10 bases between the two germline ends. CDR3 region: CASSLGGNSQETQYF. In nucleotides, the CDR3 is TGTGCCAGCAGCTTAGGTGGGAACAGCCAAGAGACCCAGTACTTC. Full variable domain (rest looked up from reference TRBV11-3 and TRBJ2-5): EAGVVQSPRYKIIEKKQPVAFWCNPISGHNTLYWYLQNLGQGPELLIRYENEEAVDDSQLPKDRFSAERLKGVDSTLKIQPAELGDSAVYLCASSLGGNSQETQYFGPGTRLLVL.

This chain links TRBV14 with TRBJ1-5; D perhaps matches TRBD1 (5 bases). V lost 4 bases to trimming and J lost 4 bases, with 11 bases between them. The germline CDR1 and CDR2 sequences are SGHDN and FVKESK. This CDR3 has 14 residues. In DNA form, the CDR3 reads TGTGCCAGCAGCCGCGGGGGGAATAATCAGCCCCAGCATTTT. Residues: CASSRGGNNQPQHF.